The 23 T cell receptor beta chains reported below all come from one sample, sequenced in a study of memory CD4+ T cells and cytomegalovirus serostatus. The sort gate was single viable CD3+CD4+CD8-CD45RO+ cells for memory CD4+ T cells. Profiled with immunoSEQ multiplex PCR; TCRdb holds only in-frame clones, not every one. The sample carries around 50,000 clones, 75% to 85% recorded once. The sample taken for sequencing was memory CD4+ T cells from blood. Receptor source: an adult in good health and CMV-seronegative.

The genes are TRBV4-1 and TRBJ2-1, with D maybe TRBD2 (6 bases). There are 16 residues in the CDR3. Germline CDR1 is MGHRA and CDR2 is YSYEKL. Trimming took 0 bases from V and 2 from J, leaving 11 bases between them. CDR3 sequence reads: CASSQEPGVAYNEQFF. DNA of the CDR3: TGCGCCAGCAGCCAAGAGCCGGGAGTCGCCTACAATGAGCAGTTCTTC.

This sequence joins TRBV7-8 and TRBJ2-2; D remains unclear. V shed 0 bases and J shed 5 bases, with 10 bases lying between them. Germline values: CDR1 SGHVS, CDR2 FQNEAQ. The CDR3 runs to 15 residues. The CDR3 DNA reads as TGTGCCAGCAGCTTAGCCTCCGGAAGGACCGGGGAGCTGTTTTTT. Protein: CASSLASGRTGELFF.

V and J are TRBV11-2 and TRBJ2-7, with D possibly called TRBD1 or TRBD2 (5 bases each). The CDR3 runs 15 residues. Per germline, CDR1 SGHAT and CDR2 FQNNGV. The V end lost 2 bases, the J end lost 6 bases, and 17 bases lay between the germline ends. DNA for the CDR3: TGTGCCAGCAGCTTAAGGGAGAGGGGAACGGGCGAGCAGTACTTC. Translation gives CASSLRERGTGEQYF.

This clone came up once. The chain employs TRBV28 and TRBJ2-1; TRBD2 matches at 10 bases. The CDR3 is 16 amino acids. V lost 6 bases and J lost 9; bases outside the gene matches: 14. Germline V lookup: CDR1 MDHEN, CDR2 SYDVKM. The CDR3 DNA reads TGTGCCAGCAGGGACCCTGGGACTAGCGAGGTGGTTGAGCAGTTCTTC. It yields the protein CASRDPGTSEVVEQFF.

As to this clone: Other nucleotide sequences from this sample produce the same CDR3. This chain joins TRBV6-1 and TRBJ1-1, with D unclear. This CDR3 has 14 amino acids. Germline V gives CDR1 MNHNS, CDR2 SASEGT. The ends were cut back, 3 bases at V and 0 bases at J, with 8 bases in the middle. In DNA, the CDR3 is TGTGCCAGCAGTGAGCCGGGAATGAACACTGAAGCTTTCTTT. It encodes CASSEPGMNTEAFF.

The rearrangement links TRBV4-1 to TRBJ2-5, with D possibly matching TRBD2 (7 bases). Trimming left V 4 bases short and J 5 bases short, with 11 bases between. This CDR3 region has 13 residues. CDR1 and CDR2 (germline): MGHRA, YSYEKL. The CDR3 protein is CASSRGGAETQYF. DNA of the CDR3: TGCGCCAGCAGCCGAGGGGGGGCGGAGACCCAGTACTTC.

The J gene is TRBJ1-2, the V gene TRBV27; D unresolved. V shed 4 bases and J shed 2 bases, with 11 bases lying between them. The CDR3 has 14 residues. Germline assignment: CDR1 MNHEY and CDR2 SMNVEV (reference sequence). Here the CDR3 reads CASSSIHQNYGYTF. CDR3 DNA sequence: TGTGCCAGCAGTTCCATACACCAAAACTATGGCTACACCTTC.

Concerning this clone itself: This sample includes further DNA sequences coding for the same CDR3. The V and J genes are TRBV5-5 and TRBJ2-2, with D unresolved. Per the germline V gene, CDR1 is SGHKS and CDR2 is YYEKEE (reference sequence). Trimming shortened V by 0 bases and J by 0 bases, and 6 bases separated the two germline ends. The CDR3 has 15 amino acids. The CDR3 DNA is TGTGCCAGCAGCTTGGACGGTGCGAACACCGGGGAGCTGTTTTTT. Translated: CASSLDGANTGELFF.

The CDR3 region is CASSLNSGQTQYF. The CDR3 DNA sequence: TGTGCCAGCAGCTTGAATAGCGGGCAGACCCAGTACTTC. This chain connects TRBV5-4 to TRBJ2-5; 7 nucleotides line up with TRBD2. CDR3 size: 13 residues. V lost 1 base, J lost 6 bases, and 3 bases stayed unmatched. Germline loops: CDR1 SGHNT, CDR2 YYREEE (reference sequence). Variable domain in full (rest from reference TRBV5-4 and TRBJ2-5): ETGVTQSPTHLIKTRGQQVTLRCSSQSGHNTVSWYQQALGQGPQFIFQYYREEENGRGNFPPRFSGLQFPNYSSELNVNALELDDSALYLCASSLNSGQTQYFGPGTRLLVL.

The V and J genes are TRBV7-9 and TRBJ2-3; a weak D match, TRBD2 (6 bases). Germline values: CDR1 SEHNR, CDR2 FQNEAQ (reference sequence). The CDR3 has 15 amino acids. V was cut by 4 bases and J by 2 bases, with 13 bases left in between. CDR3 DNA: TGTGCCAGCAGCTGGAGGGGCGGGTTCACAGATACGCAGTATTTT. It translates to CASSWRGGFTDTQYF.

This clone has more than one count but fewer than ten. The rearrangement links TRBV6-1 to TRBJ1-6; TRBD1 matches at 10 bases. This CDR3 has 14 amino acids. Trimming at V came to 2 bases and at J to 13 bases, leaving 5 bases not matched to a gene. Germline lookup yields CDR1 MNHNS and CDR2 SASEGT. The CDR3 loop reads CASSERQGAYPLHF. The CDR3, as DNA: TGTGCCAGCAGTGAACGACAGGGGGCTTATCCCCTCCACTTT.

The chain joins TRBV5-5 to TRBJ1-1; D remains unclear. The CDR3 extends over 13 amino acids. Germline V gene lookup returns CDR1 SGHKS and CDR2 YYEKEE (reference sequence). Trimming pared 6 bases from V and 4 bases from J, leaving 13 bases between. The CDR3 DNA reads TGTGCCAGCACCCTTGGGGTGCGCACTGAAGCTTTCTTT. Its protein is CASTLGVRTEAFF.

This clone was picked up one time. The CDR3 sequence is CASSLGQGASYEQYF. As DNA, the CDR3 is TGTGCCAGCAGCCTGGGACAGGGGGCTTCCTACGAGCAGTACTTC. The chain recombines TRBV4-2 with TRBJ2-7; TRBD1 matches 12 bases. V shed 4 bases, J shed 1 base, and the junction held 2 bases outside the gene matches. Germline V gives CDR1 LGHNA, CDR2 YNFKEQ. This CDR3 is 15 amino acids long.

V and J are TRBV11-2 and TRBJ1-5; TRBD1 is a possible D gene (5 bases). The CDR3 consists of 16 residues. Germline-derived CDR1 and CDR2 are SGHAT and FQNNGV. V was shortened by 1 base and J by 0 bases, with 10 bases between the two germline ends. The CDR3 region has the DNA TGTGCCAGCAGCTTAGTTGGGGGGAATAGCAATCAGCCCCAGCATTTT. It translates to CASSLVGGNSNQPQHF. The full variable domain, its missing parts supplied by reference TRBV11-2 and TRBJ1-5, is EAGVAQSPRYKIIEKRQSVAFWCNPISGHATLYWYQQILGQGPKLLIQFQNNGVVDDSQLPKDRFSAERLKGVDSTLKIQPAKLEDSAVYLCASSLVGGNSNQPQHFGDGTRLSIL.

The chain links TRBV28 to TRBJ2-7; D gene ambiguous. The CDR3 runs 11 residues. CDR1 is MDHEN, CDR2 SYDVKM, per germline. V was cut by 4 bases and J by 3 bases, with 4 bases left in between. The CDR3 DNA sequence: TGTGCCAGCAGTTCCCGCTACGAGCAGTACTTC. Protein product: CASSSRYEQYF.

The chain uses TRBV7-6 and TRBJ2-1; a possible D gene is TRBD2 (6 bases). Trimming pared 2 bases from V and 7 bases from J, leaving 15 bases between. The CDR3 is made up of 15 amino acids. Germline CDR1 reads SGHVS; CDR2 reads FNYEAQ. The CDR3 DNA sequence: TGTGCCAGCAGCTTAATCAGGAGGGCCGGGAATGAGCAGTTCTTC. Its translation is CASSLIRRAGNEQFF.

The chain is built from TRBV9 and TRBJ1-5; TRBD1 is a possible D gene (6 bases). Germline V CDR1 and CDR2: SGDLS, YYNGEE. The V gene lost 3 bases and the J gene lost 6 bases, with 10 bases spanning the gap. The CDR3 is 13 residues long. The CDR3 sequence: CASSAEGGQPQHF. The CDR3 DNA follows: TGTGCCAGCAGCGCCGAGGGGGGTCAGCCCCAGCATTTT. The variable domain in full, with the rest retrieved from reference TRBV9 and TRBJ1-5, is DSGVTQTPKHLITATGQRVTLRCSPRSGDLSVYWYQQSLDQGLQFLIQYYNGEERAKGNILERFSAQQFPDLHSELNLSSLELGDSALYFCASSAEGGQPQHFGDGTRLSIL.

This sequence joins TRBV27 and TRBJ1-1; 9 nucleotides match TRBD1. The CDR3 runs to 14 residues. The V gene's germline CDR1 is MNHEY and CDR2 SMNVEV (reference sequence). With V trimmed by 6 bases and J by 5 bases, 7 bases remained unmatched. As DNA, the CDR3 is TGTGCCAGCAGCCGCGGGACAGGGAATACTGAAGCTTTCTTT. This encodes CASSRGTGNTEAFF.

To note about this clone: In the same sample, other DNA sequences code for this CDR3. The chain couples TRBV5-1 to TRBJ2-3; 12 bases agree with TRBD2. The CDR3 contains 16 residues. The V gene's germline CDR1 is SGHRS and CDR2 YFSETQ. Trimming cost V 0 bases and J 6 bases; bases outside gene matches: 5. The CDR3 is CASSLELAGGGDTQYF. The CDR3 region has the DNA TGCGCCAGCAGCTTGGAACTAGCGGGAGGAGGGGATACGCAGTATTTT.

The chain links TRBV6-5 to TRBJ1-2; D uncertain. Trimming took 5 bases from V and 2 from J, leaving 12 bases between them. This CDR3 spans 14 amino acids. Germline CDR1 and CDR2: MNHEY and SVGAGI. The CDR3 protein is CASSRGMSNYGYTF. DNA for the CDR3: TGTGCCAGCAGTCGAGGGATGTCCAACTATGGCTACACCTTC.

The chain carries TRBV19 and TRBJ1-1; 9 bases line up with TRBD1. V lost 3 bases to trimming and J lost 2 bases; unmatched junction nucleotides: 10. Germline V gene data show CDR1 as LNHDA and CDR2 as SQIVND (reference sequence). This CDR3 is 17 amino acids long. CDR3 in amino acids: CASSIPLRDRVNTEAFF. DNA of the CDR3: TGTGCCAGTAGTATTCCCCTCCGGGACAGGGTAAACACTGAAGCTTTCTTT.

The chain carries TRBV12-1 and TRBJ2-1; TRBD2, the table's D call, lacks a check against the DNA. TRBV12-1 is listed as a pseudogene. The CDR3 is 14 amino acids. The CDR3 nucleotides read TGTGCCAGCAGCCCGGGGGGGGGATCCGATGAGCAGTTCTTC. Translated, it gives CASSPGGGSDEQFF.

This clone showed up just a few times. The V call is TRBV28, the J call TRBJ1-1; D unclear. Trimming removed 2 bases from V and 2 bases from J, with 9 bases in between. This CDR3 has 14 amino acids. Germline assignment: CDR1 MDHEN and CDR2 SYDVKM. The CDR3 DNA follows: TGTGCCAGCAGTTTAACCGGCTTCAACACTGAAGCTTTCTTT. Amino acids: CASSLTGFNTEAFF.